A single T cell receptor (beta chain) is shown here with its context. Germline CDR1 and CDR2: MNHNY and SVGAGI (reference sequence). Germline trimming cut 6 bases from V and 6 bases from J; bases unmatched to any gene: 10. The CDR3 is 14 amino acids. The source of the sample is a study of blood T cell repertoires in COVID-19. The data were produced by immunoSEQ multiplex PCR, yet TCRdb's version contains in-frame clones alone and is incomplete. Here the sample spans some 400,000 clones, around 87% being singletons. This chain joins TRBV6-6 and TRBJ1-1; 7 positions agree with TRBD1. Sequenced material: peripheral blood. The receptor was derived from a woman aged 25 to 39 with COVID-19, enrolled during active disease. CDR3 DNA sequence: TGTGCCAGCAGCTCCGAAGGGGGCAGGTCTGAAGCTTTCTTT. Translation: CASSSEGGRSEAFF.